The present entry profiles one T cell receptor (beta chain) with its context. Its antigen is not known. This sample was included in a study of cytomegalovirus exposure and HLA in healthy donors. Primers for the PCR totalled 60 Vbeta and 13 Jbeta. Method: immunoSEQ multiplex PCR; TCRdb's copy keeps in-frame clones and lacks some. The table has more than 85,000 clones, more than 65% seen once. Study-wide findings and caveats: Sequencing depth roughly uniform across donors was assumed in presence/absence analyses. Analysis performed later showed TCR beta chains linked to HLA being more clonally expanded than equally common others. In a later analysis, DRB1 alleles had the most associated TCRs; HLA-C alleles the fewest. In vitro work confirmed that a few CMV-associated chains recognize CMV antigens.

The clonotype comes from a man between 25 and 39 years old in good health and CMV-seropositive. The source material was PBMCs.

The CDR3: CASSEGGGAYNEQFF. For the CDR3, the DNA is TGTGCCAGCAGTGAGGGCGGGGGGGCTTACAATGAGCAGTTCTTC. The gene calls are TRBV2 and TRBJ2-1, with TRBD2 matching over 9 bases. This CDR3 spans 15 amino acids. The germline gives CDR1 SNHLY, CDR2 FYNNEI. Trimming took 3 bases from V and 4 from J; bases not matched to a gene: 4.